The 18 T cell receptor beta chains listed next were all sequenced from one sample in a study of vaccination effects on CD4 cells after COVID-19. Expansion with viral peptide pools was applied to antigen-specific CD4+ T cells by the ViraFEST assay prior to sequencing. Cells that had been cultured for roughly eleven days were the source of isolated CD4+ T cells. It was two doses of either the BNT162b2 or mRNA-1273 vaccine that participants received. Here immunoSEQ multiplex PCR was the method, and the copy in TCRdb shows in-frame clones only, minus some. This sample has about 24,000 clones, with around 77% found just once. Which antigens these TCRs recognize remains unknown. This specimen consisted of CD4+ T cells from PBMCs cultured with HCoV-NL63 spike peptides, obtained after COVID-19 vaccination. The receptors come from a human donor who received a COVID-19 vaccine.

The CDR3 reads CAIPGPTVGTEAFF. Written as DNA, the CDR3 is TGTGCCATTCCGGGTCCCACTGTGGGGACTGAAGCTTTCTTT. The J gene is TRBJ1-1, the V gene TRBV7-9; no reliable D call. Looked up from germline, CDR1 is SEHNR and CDR2 is FQNEAQ (reference sequence). The length of the CDR3 is 14 residues. Trimming cost V 10 bases and J 5 bases, with 20 bases left between them.

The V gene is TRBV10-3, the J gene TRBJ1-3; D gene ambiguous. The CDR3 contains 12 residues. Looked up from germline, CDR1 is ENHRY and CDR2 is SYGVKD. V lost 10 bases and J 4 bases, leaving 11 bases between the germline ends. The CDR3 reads CATLGFGNTIYF. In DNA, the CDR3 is TGTGCCACCCTCGGCTTCGGAAACACCATATATTTT.

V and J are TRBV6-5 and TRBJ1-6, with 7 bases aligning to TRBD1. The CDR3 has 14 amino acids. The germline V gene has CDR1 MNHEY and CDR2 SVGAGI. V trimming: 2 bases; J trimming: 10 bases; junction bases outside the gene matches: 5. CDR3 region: CASSYDRERSPLHF. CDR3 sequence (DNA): TGTGCCAGCAGTTACGACAGGGAAAGATCACCCCTCCACTTT.

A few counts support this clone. The CDR3 DNA follows: TGTGCCACCAGCAGCGTTCTAGCGGGTAATTCTTACGAGCAGTACTTC. Encoded protein: CATSSVLAGNSYEQYF. V gene TRBV15 combines with J gene TRBJ2-7; 8 positions match TRBD2. Trimming cost V 3 bases and J 4 bases; bases outside gene matches: 11. This CDR3 is 16 amino acids long. In germline, CDR1 is LNHNV, CDR2 YYDKDF (reference sequence).

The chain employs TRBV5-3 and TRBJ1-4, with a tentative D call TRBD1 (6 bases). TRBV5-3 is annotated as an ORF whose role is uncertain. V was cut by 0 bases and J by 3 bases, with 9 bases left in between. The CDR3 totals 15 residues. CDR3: CARSLAGAPNEKLFF. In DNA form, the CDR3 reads TGTGCCAGAAGCTTGGCGGGGGCACCTAATGAAAAACTGTTTTTT.

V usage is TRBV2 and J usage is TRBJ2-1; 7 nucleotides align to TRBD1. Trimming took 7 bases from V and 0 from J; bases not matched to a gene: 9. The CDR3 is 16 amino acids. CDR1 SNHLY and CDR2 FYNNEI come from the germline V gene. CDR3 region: CASTRDRSISYNEQFF. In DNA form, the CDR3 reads TGTGCCAGCACCAGGGACAGAAGTATCTCCTACAATGAGCAGTTCTTC.

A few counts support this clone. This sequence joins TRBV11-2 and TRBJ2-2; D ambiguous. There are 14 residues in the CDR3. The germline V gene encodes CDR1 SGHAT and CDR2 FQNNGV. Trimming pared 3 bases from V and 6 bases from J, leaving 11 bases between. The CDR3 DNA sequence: TGTGCCAGCAGCTTCCCCGGAGTGGCCGGGGAGCTGTTTTTT. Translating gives CASSFPGVAGELFF. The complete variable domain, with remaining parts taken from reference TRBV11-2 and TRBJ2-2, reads EAGVAQSPRYKIIEKRQSVAFWCNPISGHATLYWYQQILGQGPKLLIQFQNNGVVDDSQLPKDRFSAERLKGVDSTLKIQPAKLEDSAVYLCASSFPGVAGELFFGEGSRLTVL.

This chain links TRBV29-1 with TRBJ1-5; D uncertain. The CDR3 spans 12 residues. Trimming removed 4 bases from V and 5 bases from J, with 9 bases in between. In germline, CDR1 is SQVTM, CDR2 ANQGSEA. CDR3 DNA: TGCAGCGTTGGGCAGGAGGATCAGCCCCAGCATTTT. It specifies CSVGQEDQPQHF.

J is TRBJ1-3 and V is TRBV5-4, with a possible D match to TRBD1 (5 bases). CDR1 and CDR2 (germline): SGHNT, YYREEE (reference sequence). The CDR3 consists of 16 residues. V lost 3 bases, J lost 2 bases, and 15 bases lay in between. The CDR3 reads CASSWAGGDAGNTIYF. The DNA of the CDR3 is TGTGCCAGCAGCTGGGCGGGGGGGGACGCTGGAAACACCATATATTTT.

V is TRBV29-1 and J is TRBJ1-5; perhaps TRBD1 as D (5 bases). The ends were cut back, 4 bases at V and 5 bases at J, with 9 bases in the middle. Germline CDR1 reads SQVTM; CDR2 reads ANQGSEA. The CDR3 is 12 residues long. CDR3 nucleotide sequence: TGCAGCGTTGGGGGGGGGTATCAGCCCCAGCATTTT. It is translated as CSVGGGYQPQHF.

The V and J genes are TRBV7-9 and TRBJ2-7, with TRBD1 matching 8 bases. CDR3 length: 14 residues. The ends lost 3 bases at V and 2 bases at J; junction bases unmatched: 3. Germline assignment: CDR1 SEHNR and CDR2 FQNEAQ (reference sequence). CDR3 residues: CASSFAGGTYEQYF. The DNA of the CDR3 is TGTGCCAGCAGCTTCGCAGGGGGCACCTACGAGCAGTACTTC.

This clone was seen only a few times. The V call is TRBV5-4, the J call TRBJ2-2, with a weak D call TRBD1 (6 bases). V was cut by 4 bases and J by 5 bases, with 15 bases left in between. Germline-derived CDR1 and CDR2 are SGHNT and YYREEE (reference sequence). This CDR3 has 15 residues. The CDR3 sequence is CASSRDRKGTGELFF. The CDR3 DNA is TGTGCCAGCAGCCGTGACAGGAAGGGGACCGGGGAGCTGTTTTTT.

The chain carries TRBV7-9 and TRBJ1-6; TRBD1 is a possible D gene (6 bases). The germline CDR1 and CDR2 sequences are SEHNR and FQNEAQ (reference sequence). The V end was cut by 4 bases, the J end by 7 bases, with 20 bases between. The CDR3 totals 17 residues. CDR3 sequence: CASSSTRGQGRNSPLHF. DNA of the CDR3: TGTGCCAGCAGCTCCACCCGGGGGCAGGGACGGAATTCACCCCTCCACTTT.

The CDR3 bases are TGTGCCAGCAGCCTAGGGGAGGTAAATCAGCCCCAGCATTTT. Amino acids: CASSLGEVNQPQHF. V and J are TRBV7-8 and TRBJ1-5; maybe TRBD1 (5 bases). V was trimmed by 5 bases and J by 4 bases, leaving 12 bases between them. CDR1 and CDR2 from the germline V gene are SGHVS and FQNEAQ. This CDR3 is 14 amino acids long.

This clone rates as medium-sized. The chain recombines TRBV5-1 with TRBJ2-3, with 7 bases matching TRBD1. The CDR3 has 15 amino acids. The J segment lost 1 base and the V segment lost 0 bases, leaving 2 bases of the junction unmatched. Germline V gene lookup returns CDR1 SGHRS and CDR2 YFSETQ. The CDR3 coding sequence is TGCGCCAGCAGCTTGGGAGGGGGCGGCACAGATACGCAGTATTTT. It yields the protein CASSLGGGGTDTQYF.

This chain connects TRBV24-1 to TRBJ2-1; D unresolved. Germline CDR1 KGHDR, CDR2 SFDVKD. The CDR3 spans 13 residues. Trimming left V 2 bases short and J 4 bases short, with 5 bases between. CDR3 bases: TGTGCCACCAGTGATTCCGGGTACAATGAGCAGTTCTTC. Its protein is CATSDSGYNEQFF.

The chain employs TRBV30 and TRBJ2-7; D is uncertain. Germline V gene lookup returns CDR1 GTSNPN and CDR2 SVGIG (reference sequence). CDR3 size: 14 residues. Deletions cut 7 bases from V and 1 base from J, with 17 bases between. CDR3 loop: CALSITGLSYEQYF. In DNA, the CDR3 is TGTGCCTTGAGCATAACCGGGCTGTCCTACGAGCAGTACTTC.

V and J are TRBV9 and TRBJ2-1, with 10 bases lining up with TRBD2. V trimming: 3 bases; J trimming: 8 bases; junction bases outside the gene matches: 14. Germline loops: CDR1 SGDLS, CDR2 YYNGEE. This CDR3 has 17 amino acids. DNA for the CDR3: TGTGCCAGCAGCGCACTATTTACTAGCGGGACTGCTGATGAGCAGTTCTTC. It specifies CASSALFTSGTADEQFF. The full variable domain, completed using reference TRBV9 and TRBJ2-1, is DSGVTQTPKHLITATGQRVTLRCSPRSGDLSVYWYQQSLDQGLQFLIQYYNGEERAKGNILERFSAQQFPDLHSELNLSSLELGDSALYFCASSALFTSGTADEQFFGPGTRLTVL.